Listed below are T cell receptor beta chains from one sample, sequenced in a study of tissue T cells after allogeneic stem cell transplantation. TCRdb's table, derived via immunoSEQ multiplex PCR, lists solely in-frame clones and lacks some. The sample consists of some 6,100 clones, around two thirds of them appearing once. The sample in question was duodenum tissue, obtained at autopsy. The receptors stem from a woman aged 18 to 55 with breast cancer. CDR3s leave out the opening cysteine and the closing phenylalanine or tryptophan. Fields, in order: D gene, V gene, J gene, CDR3 protein. A D gene is named only where the DNA matches it firmly.

>TRBD2|TRBV19|TRBJ2-5
ASSMGSGRAGQETQY
>TRBD2|TRBV9|TRBJ2-2
ASSVEREEVGELF
>NA|TRBV29-1|TRBJ2-4
SAEDRRRSKNIQY
>TRBD2|TRBV7-2|TRBJ2-7
ASSLAAGLAVGEQY
>NA|TRBV12-5|TRBJ2-7
ARALGPRHHNYEQY
>TRBD2|TRBV18|TRBJ2-5
ASSPGLAGAQETQY
>TRBD2|TRBV5-4|TRBJ2-2
ASSGTSGGIAGELF
>NA|TRBV6-6|TRBJ2-4
ASRQQGEGKNIQY
>NA|TRBV5-4|TRBJ1-1
ASRRTAFTEAF
>NA|TRBV11-2|TRBJ2-3
ASSLVLGSTDTQY
>NA|TRBV6-5|TRBJ2-1
ASSRGSFLGGEQF
>NA|TRBV18|TRBJ2-7
ASSPGSGSEQY
>NA|TRBV5-6|TRBJ2-7
ASSPVGPTYEQY
>NA|TRBV9|TRBJ1-5
ASSADSRYQPQH
>NA|TRBV29-1|TRBJ2-1
SVRAYNEQF
>NA|TRBV4-1|TRBJ2-1
ASSQDHSGFGNEQF
>NA|TRBV6-5|TRBJ1-1
ASSFDSEAF
>NA|TRBV9|TRBJ2-1
ASSVDRLRSQQF
>NA|TRBV7-2|TRBJ1-4
ASSLGDRRGEKLF
>NA|TRBV5-1|TRBJ1-4
ASSLSAGLEKLF
>TRBD1|TRBV15|TRBJ2-7
ATSRGTGGSYEQY
>NA|TRBV5-4|TRBJ1-1
ASSHPNTEAF
>TRBD1|TRBV11-2|TRBJ1-4
ASSLENRGELF
>NA|TRBV9|TRBJ2-1
ASSVAPEAPLLNEQF
>TRBD1|TRBV28|TRBJ2-3
ASSMGQAGDTQY
>TRBD1|TRBV7-2|TRBJ2-1
ASSLDRGGEQF